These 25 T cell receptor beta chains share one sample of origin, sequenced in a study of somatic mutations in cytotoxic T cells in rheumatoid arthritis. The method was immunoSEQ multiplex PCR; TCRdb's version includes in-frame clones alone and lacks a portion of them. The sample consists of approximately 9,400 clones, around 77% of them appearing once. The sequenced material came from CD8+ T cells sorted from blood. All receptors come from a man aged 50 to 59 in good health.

The CDR3 reads CASRGGAEAFF. The CDR3, as DNA: TGCGCCAGCAGGGGGGGGGCTGAAGCTTTCTTT. The V call is TRBV5-1, the J call TRBJ1-1; tentative D call: TRBD1 (5 bases). V dropped 5 bases and J dropped 6 bases, with 8 bases sitting between them. The CDR3 runs 11 residues. The germline V gene has CDR1 SGHRS and CDR2 YFSETQ.

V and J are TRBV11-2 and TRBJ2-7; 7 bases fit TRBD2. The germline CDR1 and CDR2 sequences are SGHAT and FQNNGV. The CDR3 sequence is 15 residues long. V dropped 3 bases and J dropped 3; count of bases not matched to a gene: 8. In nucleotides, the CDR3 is TGTGCCAGCAGCTTCGAAGCGGGAACGGACTACGAGCAGTACTTC. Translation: CASSFEAGTDYEQYF. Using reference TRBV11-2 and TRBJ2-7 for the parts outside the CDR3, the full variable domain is EAGVAQSPRYKIIEKRQSVAFWCNPISGHATLYWYQQILGQGPKLLIQFQNNGVVDDSQLPKDRFSAERLKGVDSTLKIQPAKLEDSAVYLCASSFEAGTDYEQYFGPGTRLTVT.

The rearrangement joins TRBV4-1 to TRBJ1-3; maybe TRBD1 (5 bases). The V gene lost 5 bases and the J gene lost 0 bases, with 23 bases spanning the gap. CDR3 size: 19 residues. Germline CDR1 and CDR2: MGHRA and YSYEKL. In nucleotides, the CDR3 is TGCGCCAGCAGCACACGACAGCAGACACAATTTAGCTCTGGAAACACCATATATTTT. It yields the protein CASSTRQQTQFSSGNTIYF.

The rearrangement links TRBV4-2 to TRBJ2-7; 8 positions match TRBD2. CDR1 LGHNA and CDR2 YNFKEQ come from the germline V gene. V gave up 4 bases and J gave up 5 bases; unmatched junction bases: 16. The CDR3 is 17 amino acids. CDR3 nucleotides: TGTGCCAGCAGCCCTCGACTAGCGCCAAGAGGGACGGACGAGCAGTACTTC. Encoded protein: CASSPRLAPRGTDEQYF.

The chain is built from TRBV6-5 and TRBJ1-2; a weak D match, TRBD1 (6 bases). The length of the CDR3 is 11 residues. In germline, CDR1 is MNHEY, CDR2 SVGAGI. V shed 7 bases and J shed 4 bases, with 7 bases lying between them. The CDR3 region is CASKTGYGYTF. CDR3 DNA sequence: TGTGCCAGCAAGACAGGCTATGGCTACACCTTC.

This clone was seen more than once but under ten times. The CDR3 DNA sequence: TGTGCCAGCAGCGGGGACAGGGAAAACTACGAGCAGTACTTC. It encodes CASSGDRENYEQYF. J is TRBJ2-7 and V is TRBV27, with 9 bases lining up with TRBD1. The J segment lost 3 bases and the V segment lost 6 bases, leaving 6 bases of the junction unmatched. In germline, CDR1 is MNHEY, CDR2 SMNVEV (reference sequence). The CDR3 runs to 14 residues.

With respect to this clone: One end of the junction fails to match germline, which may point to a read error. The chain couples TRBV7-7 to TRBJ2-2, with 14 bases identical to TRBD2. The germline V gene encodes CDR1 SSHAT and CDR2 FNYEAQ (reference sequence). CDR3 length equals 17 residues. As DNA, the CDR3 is TGTGCTAGCAGGGACGGGACTAGCGGGAGAGGCGCCGGGGAGCTGTTTTTT. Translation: CASRDGTSGRGAGELFF.

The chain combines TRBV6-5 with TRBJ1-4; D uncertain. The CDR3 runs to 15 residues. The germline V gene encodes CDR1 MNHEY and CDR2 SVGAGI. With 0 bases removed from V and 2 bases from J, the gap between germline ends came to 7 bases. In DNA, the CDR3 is TGTGCCAGCAGTTACTCGGGCGGGACTAATGAAAAACTGTTTTTT. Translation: CASSYSGGTNEKLFF.

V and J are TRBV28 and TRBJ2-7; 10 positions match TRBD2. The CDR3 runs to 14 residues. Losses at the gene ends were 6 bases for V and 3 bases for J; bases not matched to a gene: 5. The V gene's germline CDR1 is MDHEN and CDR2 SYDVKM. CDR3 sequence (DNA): TGTGCCAGCAGCCCACTAGCGGGACACTACGAGCAGTACTTC. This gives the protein CASSPLAGHYEQYF.

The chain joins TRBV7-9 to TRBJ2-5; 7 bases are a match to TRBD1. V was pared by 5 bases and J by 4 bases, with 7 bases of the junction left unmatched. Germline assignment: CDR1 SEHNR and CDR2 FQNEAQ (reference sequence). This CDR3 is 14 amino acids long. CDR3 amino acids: CASSPTGFGETQYF. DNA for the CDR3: TGTGCCAGCAGCCCGACAGGGTTCGGAGAGACCCAGTACTTC. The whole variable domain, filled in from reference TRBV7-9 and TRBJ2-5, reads DTGVSQNPRHKITKRGQNVTFRCDPISEHNRLYWYRQTLGQGPEFLTYFQNEAQLEKSRLLSDRFSAERPKGSFSTLEIQRTEQGDSAMYLCASSPTGFGETQYFGPGTRLLVL.

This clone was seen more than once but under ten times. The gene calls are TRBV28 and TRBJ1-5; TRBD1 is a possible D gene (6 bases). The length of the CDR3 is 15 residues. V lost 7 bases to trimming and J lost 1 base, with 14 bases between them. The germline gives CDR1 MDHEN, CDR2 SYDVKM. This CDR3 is CASIRGARSNQPQHF. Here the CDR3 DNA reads TGTGCCAGCATTCGGGGGGCGCGGAGCAATCAGCCCCAGCATTTT.

CDR3 DNA: TGTGCCAGCAGCGGGGGGACCGGGACTAGCGGGTTCTACGAGCAGTACTTC. Its translation is CASSGGTGTSGFYEQYF. This chain joins TRBV9 and TRBJ2-7, with 12 bases aligning to TRBD2. The CDR3 runs 17 residues. J gave up 3 bases and V 3 bases, and 10 bases lay outside the gene matches. The germline CDR1 and CDR2 sequences are SGDLS and YYNGEE.

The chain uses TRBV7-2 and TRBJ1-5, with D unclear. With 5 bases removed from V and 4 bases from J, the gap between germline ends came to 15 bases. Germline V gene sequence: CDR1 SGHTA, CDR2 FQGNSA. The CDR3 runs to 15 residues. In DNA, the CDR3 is TGTGCCAGCAGCCAGGTACTGGGTGCGAATCAGCCCCAGCATTTT. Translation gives CASSQVLGANQPQHF.

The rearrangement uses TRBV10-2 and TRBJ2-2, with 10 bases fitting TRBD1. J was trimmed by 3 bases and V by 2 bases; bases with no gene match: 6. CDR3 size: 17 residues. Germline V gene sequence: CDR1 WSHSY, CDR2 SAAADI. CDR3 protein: CASSELPGQGYTGELFF. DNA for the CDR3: TGCGCCAGCAGTGAGCTCCCGGGACAGGGGTACACCGGGGAGCTGTTTTTT.

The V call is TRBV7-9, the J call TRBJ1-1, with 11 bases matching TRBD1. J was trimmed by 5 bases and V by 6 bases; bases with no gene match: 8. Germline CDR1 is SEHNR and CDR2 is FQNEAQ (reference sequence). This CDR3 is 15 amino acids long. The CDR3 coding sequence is TGTGCCAGCAGGGCAGGGACAGGGGGTGGGACTGAAGCTTTCTTT. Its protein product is CASRAGTGGGTEAFF. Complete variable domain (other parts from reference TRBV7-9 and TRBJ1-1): DTGVSQNPRHKITKRGQNVTFRCDPISEHNRLYWYRQTLGQGPEFLTYFQNEAQLEKSRLLSDRFSAERPKGSFSTLEIQRTEQGDSAMYLCASRAGTGGGTEAFFGQGTRLTVV.

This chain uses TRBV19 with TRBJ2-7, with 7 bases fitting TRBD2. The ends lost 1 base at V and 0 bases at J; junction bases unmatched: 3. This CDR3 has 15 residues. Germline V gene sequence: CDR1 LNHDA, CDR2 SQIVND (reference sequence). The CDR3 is CASSIGRGTSYEQYF. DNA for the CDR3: TGTGCCAGTAGTATAGGGCGGGGGACCTCCTACGAGCAGTACTTC.

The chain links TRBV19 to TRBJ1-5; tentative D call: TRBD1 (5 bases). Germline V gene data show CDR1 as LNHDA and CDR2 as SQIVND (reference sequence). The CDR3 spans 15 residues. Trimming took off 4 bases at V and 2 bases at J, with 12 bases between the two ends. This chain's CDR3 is CASSRGPGGNQPQHF. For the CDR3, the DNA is TGTGCCAGTAGTAGGGGCCCGGGGGGCAATCAGCCCCAGCATTTT.

Here the CDR3 DNA reads TGTGCCAGCAGTTCCCCCCCGGGAGACGCCCCGCGCGAGCAGTACTTC. Translating it yields CASSSPPGDAPREQYF. The chain employs TRBV28 and TRBJ2-7; D may be TRBD2 (6 bases). Germline V lookup: CDR1 MDHEN, CDR2 SYDVKM. The CDR3 length is 16 residues. V lost 4 bases to trimming and J lost 6 bases, with 22 bases between them.

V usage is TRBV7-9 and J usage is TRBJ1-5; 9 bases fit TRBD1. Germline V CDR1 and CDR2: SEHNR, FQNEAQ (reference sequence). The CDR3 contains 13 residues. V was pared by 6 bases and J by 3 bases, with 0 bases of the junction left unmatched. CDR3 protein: CASRQGANQPQHF. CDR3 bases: TGTGCCAGCAGACAGGGGGCCAATCAGCCCCAGCATTTT.

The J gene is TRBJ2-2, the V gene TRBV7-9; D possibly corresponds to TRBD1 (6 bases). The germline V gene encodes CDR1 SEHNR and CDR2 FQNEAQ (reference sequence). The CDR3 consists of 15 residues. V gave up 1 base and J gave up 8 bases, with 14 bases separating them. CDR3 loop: CASSLGPTGLGELFF. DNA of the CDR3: TGTGCCAGCAGCTTAGGCCCCACAGGGTTAGGGGAGCTGTTTTTT.

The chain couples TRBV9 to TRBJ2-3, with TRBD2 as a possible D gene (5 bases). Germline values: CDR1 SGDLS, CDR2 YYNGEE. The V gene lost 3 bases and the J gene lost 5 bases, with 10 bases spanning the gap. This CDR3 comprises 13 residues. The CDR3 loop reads CASSDHSVDTQYF. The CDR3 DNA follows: TGTGCCAGCAGCGACCATAGCGTAGATACGCAGTATTTT.

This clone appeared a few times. The CDR3 here is CASSILRDTEQYF. As DNA, the CDR3 is TGTGCCAGTAGTATACTCCGGGACACAGAGCAGTACTTC. The chain uses TRBV19 and TRBJ2-7, with D possibly being TRBD1 (6 bases). The CDR3 is made up of 13 amino acids. The germline gives CDR1 LNHDA, CDR2 SQIVND (reference sequence). Trimming shortened V by 2 bases and J by 7 bases, and 12 bases separated the two germline ends.

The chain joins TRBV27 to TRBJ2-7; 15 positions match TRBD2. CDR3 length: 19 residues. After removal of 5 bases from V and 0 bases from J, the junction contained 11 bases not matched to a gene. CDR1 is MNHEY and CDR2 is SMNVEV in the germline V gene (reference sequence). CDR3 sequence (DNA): TGTGCCAGCAGTCCACCGTCGGGACTAGCGGGGGGAAGCTCCTACGAGCAGTACTTC. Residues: CASSPPSGLAGGSSYEQYF.

The CDR3 nucleotides are TGTGCCAGCAGTCGACAGGGGGGGAACACTGAAGCTTTCTTT. Translated: CASSRQGGNTEAFF. The V and J genes are TRBV27 and TRBJ1-1; 9 nucleotides agree with TRBD1. This CDR3 is built from 14 residues. The ends lost 5 bases at V and 1 base at J; junction bases unmatched: 2. Germline V CDR1 and CDR2: MNHEY, SMNVEV (reference sequence).

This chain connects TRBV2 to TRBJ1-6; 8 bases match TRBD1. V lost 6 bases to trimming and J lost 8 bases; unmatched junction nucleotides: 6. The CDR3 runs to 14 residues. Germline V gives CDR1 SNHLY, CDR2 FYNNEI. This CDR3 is CASRWLQGDSPLHF. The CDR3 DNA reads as TGTGCCAGCAGATGGTTACAGGGGGATTCACCCCTCCACTTT.